These 12 T cell receptor beta chains were sequenced from one sample in a study of CD8+ T cells in alopecia areata. As to treatment: oral pan-JAK inhibitor, 5-10 mg twice daily. After isolation, RNA underwent reverse transcription to generate cDNA as the sequencing template. Clones were sequenced by immunoSEQ multiplex PCR, and TCRdb holds only the in-frame ones, with some missing. The table has under 150,000 clones, about 50% seen once; the top ten hold just over 0.45%. Sequencing used CD4+ T cells sorted from blood, obtained at week 4, from a patient treated with tofacitinib. These receptors originate from a human donor with alopecia areata.

This chain connects TRBV7-2 to TRBJ2-3; 14 bases align to TRBD2. Looked up from germline, CDR1 is SGHTA and CDR2 is FQGNSA. V lost 5 bases, J lost 4 bases, and 2 bases stayed unmatched. This CDR3 spans 15 amino acids. The CDR3 DNA is TGTGCCAGCAGCGAGGGACTAGCGGGAGCAGATACGCAGTATTTT. Protein: CASSEGLAGADTQYF.

This clone was detected only once. The genes are TRBV11-2 and TRBJ2-5, with no clear D. Trimming left V 0 bases short and J 4 bases short, with 6 bases between. The CDR3 consists of 13 residues. CDR1 is SGHAT and CDR2 is FQNNGV in the germline V gene. As DNA, the CDR3 is TGTGCCAGCAGCTTAGATTGGCGAGAGACCCAGTACTTC. This gives the protein CASSLDWRETQYF.

The table lists this clone with many counts. The rearrangement uses TRBV5-1 and TRBJ2-1, with D hard to call. CDR3 length: 15 residues. Germline loops: CDR1 SGHRS, CDR2 YFSETQ. The ends were cut back, 3 bases at V and 4 bases at J, with 14 bases in the middle. CDR3 protein: CASSSDPNGYNEQFF. CDR3 bases: TGCGCCAGCAGCTCGGACCCCAATGGGTACAATGAGCAGTTCTTC.

V is TRBV27 and J is TRBJ2-3; D gene uncertain. The V gene's germline CDR1 is MNHEY and CDR2 SMNVEV (reference sequence). CDR3 length equals 14 residues. The ends were cut back, 8 bases at V and 6 bases at J, with 18 bases in the middle. Written as DNA, the CDR3 is TGTGCCAGCGGAACCGGGTCAAGAATCGATACGCAGTATTTT. This sequence encodes CASGTGSRIDTQYF.

This clone occurred a few times. This rearrangement joins TRBV19 to TRBJ2-2, with D uncertain. CDR3 length equals 14 residues. With 3 bases removed from V and 5 bases from J, the gap between germline ends came to 10 bases. In germline, CDR1 is LNHDA, CDR2 SQIVND (reference sequence). Here the CDR3 reads CASSILVWTGELFF. CDR3 DNA: TGTGCCAGTAGTATTCTAGTCTGGACCGGGGAGCTGTTTTTT.

The gene calls are TRBV25-1 and TRBJ2-7; the D is unclear. The V end was cut by 2 bases, the J end by 2 bases, with 7 bases between. The germline V gene has CDR1 MGHDK and CDR2 SYGVNS. The CDR3 has 13 amino acids. The CDR3 is CASSEEPPYEQYF. The CDR3 DNA is TGTGCCAGCAGTGAAGAGCCGCCCTACGAGCAGTACTTC.

The chain links TRBV29-1 to TRBJ1-2; 7 bases fit TRBD1. V shed 4 bases, J shed 6 bases, and the junction held 5 bases outside the gene matches. The length of the CDR3 is 12 residues. CDR1 and CDR2 from the germline V gene are SQVTM and ANQGSEA. Here the CDR3 DNA reads TGCAGCGTTGTACAGGGGAGCGATGGCTACACCTTC. It specifies CSVVQGSDGYTF.

This clone was seen only a few times. The chain employs TRBV5-6 and TRBJ2-3; D is unresolved. Trimming shortened V by 4 bases and J by 2 bases, and 5 bases separated the two germline ends. The germline V gene has CDR1 SGHDT and CDR2 YYEEEE. The length of the CDR3 is 12 residues. The CDR3 is CASSEDTDTQYF. The CDR3 nucleotides read TGTGCCAGCAGCGAGGACACAGATACGCAGTATTTT.

The V call is TRBV19, the J call TRBJ1-3; D not certain. Germline CDR1 LNHDA, CDR2 SQIVND (reference sequence). The CDR3 is 14 amino acids. V dropped 3 bases and J dropped 0 bases, with 6 bases sitting between them. The CDR3 DNA is TGTGCCAGTAGTATGAAAGCCTCTGGAAACACCATATATTTT. This gives the protein CASSMKASGNTIYF.

The chain is built from TRBV19 and TRBJ2-3; D possibly corresponds to TRBD1 (5 bases). Per germline, CDR1 LNHDA and CDR2 SQIVND (reference sequence). The CDR3 extends over 13 amino acids. V was shortened by 6 bases and J by 0 bases, with 7 bases between the two germline ends. CDR3 DNA: TGTGCCAGTAGGACAGCTAGCACAGATACGCAGTATTTT. Residues: CASRTASTDTQYF. Together with reference TRBV19 and TRBJ2-3, the CDR3 gives the full variable domain: DGGITQSPKYLFRKEGQNVTLSCEQNLNHDAMYWYRQDPGQGLRLIYYSQIVNDFQKGDIAEGYSVSREKKESFPLTVTSAQKNPTAFYLCASRTASTDTQYFGPGTRLTVL.

This chain connects TRBV5-1 to TRBJ2-1, with D perhaps TRBD1 (6 bases). V shed 2 bases and J shed 0 bases, with 9 bases lying between them. CDR1 SGHRS and CDR2 YFSETQ come from the germline V gene. The CDR3 consists of 15 residues. CDR3 sequence: CASSFQGSSYNEQFF. CDR3 DNA sequence: TGCGCCAGCAGCTTCCAGGGGAGCTCCTACAATGAGCAGTTCTTC. Looking up the rest from reference TRBV5-1 and TRBJ2-1 gives the full variable domain: KAGVTQTPRYLIKTRGQQVTLSCSPISGHRSVSWYQQTPGQGLQFLFEYFSETQRNKGNFPGRFSGRQFSNSRSEMNVSTLELGDSALYLCASSFQGSSYNEQFFGPGTRLTVL.

The V and J genes are TRBV2 and TRBJ2-7; 10 nucleotides line up with TRBD1. Germline V gene sequence: CDR1 SNHLY, CDR2 FYNNEI. This CDR3 contains 15 residues. Losses at the gene ends were 5 bases for V and 2 bases for J; bases not matched to a gene: 6. The CDR3 sequence: CASSSQGQGAYEQYF. The CDR3 coding sequence is TGTGCCAGCAGTTCCCAAGGACAGGGGGCCTACGAGCAGTACTTC.